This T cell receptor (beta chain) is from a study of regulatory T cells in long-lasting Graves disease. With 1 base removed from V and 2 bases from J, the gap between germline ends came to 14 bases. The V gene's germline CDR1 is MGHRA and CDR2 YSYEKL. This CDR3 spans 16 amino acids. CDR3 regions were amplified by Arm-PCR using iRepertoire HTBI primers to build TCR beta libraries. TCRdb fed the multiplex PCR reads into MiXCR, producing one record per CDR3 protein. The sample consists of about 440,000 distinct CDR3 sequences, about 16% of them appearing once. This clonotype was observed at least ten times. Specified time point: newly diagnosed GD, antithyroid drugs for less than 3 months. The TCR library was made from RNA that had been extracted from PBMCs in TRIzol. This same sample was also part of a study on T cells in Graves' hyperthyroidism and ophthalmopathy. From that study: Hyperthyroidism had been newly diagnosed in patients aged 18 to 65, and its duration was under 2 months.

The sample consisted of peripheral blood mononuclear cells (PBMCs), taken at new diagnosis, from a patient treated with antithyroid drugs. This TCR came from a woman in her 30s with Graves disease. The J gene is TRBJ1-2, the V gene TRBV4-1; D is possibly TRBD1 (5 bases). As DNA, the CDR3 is TGCGCCAGCAGCCAAGGCAGGGCAGGGTGGAACTATGGCTACACCTTC. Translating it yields CASSQGRAGWNYGYTF.